This T cell receptor beta chain was obtained from a study of CD8+CD57+ T cells in acquired aplastic anemia. Before being chosen for sequencing, patients had shown CD8+CD57+ cell expansion by flow cytometry. CDR1 and CDR2 from the germline V gene are SGDLS and YYNGEE. V lost 3 bases to trimming and J lost 2 bases, with 12 bases between them. The CDR3 is 14 amino acids. This clonotype was recorded at least ten times. Genomic DNA, serving as template, underwent TCR beta VDJ and CDR3 profiling. In TCRdb, the reads were re-called with MiXCR into one record per CDR3 protein. The table shows under 250,000 distinct CDR3 sequences, with around 43% occurring only once.

The genes are TRBV9 and TRBJ2-7; D not certain. This sequence originates from a human donor with aplastic anemia. Sequencing input: sorted CD4+, CD8+, or CD8+CD57+ T cells (not recorded which) from PBMCs. The CDR3 region has the DNA TGTGCCAGCAGCGGTTCTTCGGAGCCCTACGAGCAGTACTTC. This encodes CASSGSSEPYEQYF.